The 22 T cell receptor beta chains below all came from one sample that was sequenced in a study of early T cells in non-severe SARS-CoV-2 infection. TCRdb reprocessed the 5' RACE reads with MiXCR, giving one entry per CDR3 protein. The repertoire holds around 39,000 distinct CDR3 sequences, 5% to 6% seen once, with about 5.5% in the top ten. This specimen was whole blood, taken at baseline. The receptors here all came from an adult who was a healthcare worker with PCR-confirmed SARS-CoV-2 infection or an uninfected control (not recorded which).

This clonotype was counted ten times or more. The gene calls are TRBV20-1 and TRBJ2-1; 10 positions agree with TRBD2. The CDR3 runs to 15 residues. Germline V gives CDR1 DFQATT, CDR2 SNEGSKA (reference sequence). V shed 0 bases and J 7 bases; nucleotides not matched to a gene: 6. CDR3 region: CSARDASGRGNEQFF. The CDR3 bases are TGCAGTGCTAGAGATGCTAGCGGGAGAGGGAATGAGCAGTTCTTC.

This clonotype was counted at least ten times. V usage is TRBV7-2 and J usage is TRBJ2-7; unclear D gene. V lost 2 bases and J lost 0, with 8 bases in between. Germline-derived CDR1 and CDR2 are SGHTA and FQGNSA. This CDR3 has 14 residues. CDR3 bases: TGTGCCAGCAGCTTAAGAGCGCCCTCCTACGAGCAGTACGTC. This codes for CASSLRAPSYEQYV.

This clonotype was detected many times. The rearrangement links TRBV5-4 to TRBJ2-6, with D unresolved. V was shortened by 6 bases and J by 0 bases, with 19 bases between the two germline ends. In germline, CDR1 is SGHNT, CDR2 YYREEE (reference sequence). The CDR3 runs 18 residues. The CDR3, as DNA: TGTGCCAGCACCTTACCCTTGACGGATAACTCTGGGGCCAACGTCCTGACTTTC. Translating gives CASTLPLTDNSGANVLTF.

In its sample, this clonotype was seen a few times. The chain carries TRBV15 and TRBJ2-5; TRBD2 agrees at 10 bases. This CDR3 has 17 amino acids. Germline CDR1 reads LNHNV; CDR2 reads YYDKDF (reference sequence). V lost 6 bases, J lost 1 base, and 11 bases stayed unmatched. The DNA of the CDR3 is TGTGCCACCAGGAAGGGGAGCGGGAGGGCCCTCCAAGAGACCCAGTACTTC. Translated: CATRKGSGRALQETQYF.

This clonotype was picked up many times. The chain couples TRBV12-3 or TRBV12-4 to TRBJ1-1; 7 bases line up with TRBD1. The J segment lost 4 bases and the V segment lost 5 bases, leaving 4 bases of the junction unmatched. The length of the CDR3 is 13 residues. As DNA, the CDR3 is TGTGCCAGCAGTCTACAGGGGAGCACTGAAGCTTTCTTT. Amino acids: CASSLQGSTEAFF.

V gene TRBV2 combines with J gene TRBJ2-3; tentatively, D is TRBD1 (6 bases). This CDR3 has 15 amino acids. The V gene lost 3 bases and the J gene lost 0 bases, with 10 bases spanning the gap. CDR1 is SNHLY and CDR2 is FYNNEI in the germline V gene. For the CDR3, the DNA is TGTGCCAGCAGTGACAGGGGAGTTAGCACAGATACGCAGTATTTT. Amino acids: CASSDRGVSTDTQYF.

This chain uses TRBV9 with TRBJ2-6, with unresolved D. The CDR3 covers 15 residues. Trimming took 4 bases from V and 0 from J, leaving 8 bases between them. CDR1 and CDR2 from the germline V gene are SGDLS and YYNGEE. CDR3 bases: TGTGCCAGCAGCATTCCGGGCTCTGGGGCCAACGTCCTGACTTTC. This gives the protein CASSIPGSGANVLTF.

This clonotype was counted ten times or more. The chain combines TRBV20-1 with TRBJ2-1, with 13 bases lining up with TRBD2. Per germline, CDR1 DFQATT and CDR2 SNEGSKA (reference sequence). V lost 5 bases and J lost 0; bases outside the gene matches: 10. The CDR3 length is 18 residues. The CDR3 loop is CSAPRLAGGLSSYNEQFF. The CDR3 DNA follows: TGCAGTGCTCCAAGACTAGCGGGAGGACTGAGCTCCTACAATGAGCAGTTCTTC.

This clonotype was observed many times. V and J are TRBV7-9 and TRBJ1-2, with 7 bases matching TRBD1. V was pared by 3 bases and J by 3 bases, with 7 bases of the junction left unmatched. The length of the CDR3 is 15 residues. Germline V gene lookup returns CDR1 SEHNR and CDR2 FQNEAQ (reference sequence). CDR3 loop: CASSFPSTGYYGYTF. DNA of the CDR3: TGTGCCAGCAGCTTTCCTTCGACAGGGTACTATGGCTACACCTTC.

This clonotype was counted ten times or more. The chain carries TRBV14 and TRBJ2-3, with 8 positions matching TRBD1. This CDR3 has 17 amino acids. The V gene's germline CDR1 is SGHDN and CDR2 FVKESK. V lost 0 bases and J lost 3; bases outside the gene matches: 8. The DNA of the CDR3 is TGTGCCAGCAGCCAAGATGTCGGCAGGGGGCGGACAGATACGCAGTATTTT. Protein sequence: CASSQDVGRGRTDTQYF. The variable domain in full, with the rest retrieved from reference TRBV14 and TRBJ2-3, is EAGVTQFPSHSVIEKGQTVTLRCDPISGHDNLYWYRRVMGKEIKFLLHFVKESKQDESGMPNNRFLAERTGGTYSTLKVQPAELEDSGVYFCASSQDVGRGRTDTQYFGPGTRLTVL.

This clonotype was picked up many times. The V gene is TRBV7-6, the J gene TRBJ1-5; unclear D gene. Germline V gene data show CDR1 as SGHVS and CDR2 as FNYEAQ. There are 14 residues in the CDR3. Trimming removed 4 bases at V and 4 bases at J, with 11 bases between. The CDR3 region is CASSYRAQNQPQHF. CDR3 DNA sequence: TGTGCCAGCAGCTACCGGGCGCAGAATCAGCCCCAGCATTTT.

This clonotype was seen ten or more times. The chain is built from TRBV25-1 and TRBJ1-5; a weak D match, TRBD1 (6 bases). V gave up 7 bases and J gave up 1 base, with 11 bases separating them. CDR3 length equals 14 residues. The V gene's germline CDR1 is MGHDK and CDR2 SYGVNS. CDR3 DNA sequence: TGTGCCAGCATCGAAAGGGGGAGCAATCAGCCCCAGCATTTT. Protein sequence: CASIERGSNQPQHF.

This clonotype was observed a handful of times. J is TRBJ2-1 and V is TRBV4-3, with 7 bases that match TRBD2. The CDR3 is made up of 16 amino acids. The ends lost 0 bases at V and 7 bases at J; junction bases unmatched: 9. Germline CDR1 LGHNA, CDR2 YSLEER. CDR3 protein: CASSQDPGLVLNEQFF. The CDR3 DNA reads as TGCGCCAGCAGCCAAGATCCTGGACTAGTACTTAATGAGCAGTTCTTC.

This clonotype was seen more than once but under ten times. The V call is TRBV5-1, the J call TRBJ2-1; TRBD2 is a possible D gene (6 bases). The ends were cut back, 1 base at V and 12 bases at J, with 11 bases in the middle. The CDR3 runs to 12 residues. The germline CDR1 and CDR2 sequences are SGHRS and YFSETQ. The CDR3 sequence: CASSLSGEAQFF. The DNA for the CDR3 is TGCGCCAGCAGCTTGTCCGGGGAGGCGCAGTTCTTC.

This clonotype was found many times. The chain has TRBV5-6 and TRBJ2-5; D is perhaps TRBD1 or TRBD2 (5 bases each). The CDR3 is 12 residues long. The ends were cut back, 3 bases at V and 6 bases at J, with 9 bases in the middle. The germline gives CDR1 SGHDT, CDR2 YYEEEE. CDR3 nucleotide sequence: TGTGCCAGCAGCTGGGGACCCAAGACCCAGTACTTC. This sequence encodes CASSWGPKTQYF.

In this sample, this clonotype turned up a few times. The genes are TRBV11-2 and TRBJ2-3; TRBD1 agrees at 8 bases. J was trimmed by 1 base and V by 4 bases; bases with no gene match: 7. The CDR3 loop spans 16 amino acids. Germline-derived CDR1 and CDR2 are SGHAT and FQNNGV. CDR3 sequence: CASSSQGESRTDTQYF. Written as DNA, the CDR3 is TGTGCCAGCAGCTCACAGGGGGAGTCGCGCACAGATACGCAGTATTTT.

This clonotype was counted at least ten times. The rearrangement links TRBV4-1 to TRBJ2-1; 9 nucleotides agree with TRBD2. V gave up 3 bases and J gave up 1 base; unmatched junction bases: 4. The CDR3 spans 16 residues. Germline V CDR1 and CDR2: MGHRA, YSYEKL. CDR3 region: CASSHVAGESYNEQFF. The CDR3 nucleotides read TGCGCCAGCAGCCACGTAGCGGGAGAATCCTACAATGAGCAGTTCTTC.

This clonotype was counted only a few times. V and J are TRBV9 and TRBJ2-1; D uncertain. The CDR3 contains 15 residues. Germline CDR1 reads SGDLS; CDR2 reads YYNGEE. Trimming left V 2 bases short and J 1 base short, with 10 bases between. The CDR3 DNA reads TGTGCCAGCAGCGTGGGTAGCCTTTCCTACAATGAGCAGTTCTTC. It yields the protein CASSVGSLSYNEQFF.

Many counts were recorded for this clonotype. The V gene is TRBV29-1, the J gene TRBJ1-2, with TRBD1 matching over 11 bases. The germline V gene has CDR1 SQVTM and CDR2 ANQGSEA. This CDR3 region has 13 residues. V lost 7 bases to trimming and J lost 6 bases; unmatched junction nucleotides: 7. CDR3 amino acids: CSANPGQGDGYTF. Written as DNA, the CDR3 is TGCAGCGCCAACCCGGGACAGGGGGATGGCTACACCTTC.

This chain uses TRBV7-6 with TRBJ2-1; 7 bases are shared with TRBD2. Trimming removed 3 bases from V and 4 bases from J; junction bases left unmatched: 9. CDR1 is SGHVS, CDR2 FNYEAQ, per germline. The CDR3 has 16 amino acids. The CDR3 spells CASSFSAGVLYNEQFF. Written as DNA, the CDR3 is TGTGCCAGCAGCTTCAGCGCGGGAGTGTTATACAATGAGCAGTTCTTC.

This clonotype has a handful of counts. The J gene is TRBJ2-5, the V gene TRBV12-3 or TRBV12-4; D is ambiguous. The CDR3 length is 15 residues. V lost 3 bases and J lost 1, with 12 bases in between. The CDR3: CASSFTGYSQETQYF. DNA of the CDR3: TGTGCCAGCAGTTTTACCGGGTACTCCCAAGAGACCCAGTACTTC.

The chain has TRBV7-2 and TRBJ2-3; TRBD2 aligns across 8 bases. Trimming at V came to 1 base and at J to 5 bases, leaving 8 bases not matched to a gene. The CDR3 sequence is 16 residues long. CDR1 and CDR2 from the germline V gene are SGHTA and FQGNSA. CDR3: CASSLGPAGVRDTQYF. CDR3 coding DNA: TGTGCCAGCAGCTTAGGCCCAGCGGGAGTAAGAGATACGCAGTATTTT.